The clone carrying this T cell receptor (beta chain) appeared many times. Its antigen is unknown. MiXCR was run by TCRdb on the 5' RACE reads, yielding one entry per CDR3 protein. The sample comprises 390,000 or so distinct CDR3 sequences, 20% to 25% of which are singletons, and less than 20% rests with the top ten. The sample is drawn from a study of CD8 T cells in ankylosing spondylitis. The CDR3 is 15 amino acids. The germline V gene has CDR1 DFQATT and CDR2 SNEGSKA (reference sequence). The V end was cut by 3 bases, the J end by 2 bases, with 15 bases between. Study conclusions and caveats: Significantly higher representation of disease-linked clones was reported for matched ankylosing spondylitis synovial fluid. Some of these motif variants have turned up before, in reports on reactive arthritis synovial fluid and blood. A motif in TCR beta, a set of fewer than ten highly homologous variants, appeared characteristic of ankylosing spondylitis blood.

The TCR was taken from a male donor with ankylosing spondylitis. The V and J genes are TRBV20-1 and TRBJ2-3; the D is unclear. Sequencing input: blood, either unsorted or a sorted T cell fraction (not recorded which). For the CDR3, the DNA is TGCAGTGCTAGTCGAGGCCAGAGATACACAGATACGCAGTATTTT. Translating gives CSASRGQRYTDTQYF.